This T cell receptor beta chain derives from a study of shared clonotypes between healthy human individuals. Generated by immunoSEQ multiplex PCR, the TCRdb table keeps only in-frame clones and is missing some. Of 2,500,000 or so clones listed, 80% to 95% are singletons. V was clipped by 6 bases and J by 10 bases; unmatched bases: 12. The CDR3 loop spans 15 amino acids. Germline V gene lookup returns CDR1 SGHRS and CDR2 YFSETQ. This clonotype was obtained from a man aged 18 to 30 in good health. Some clones in this sample may be carry-over from other donors' samples. Sequencing was performed on naive CD4+ T cells from PBMCs. Sample subset: CD45RA+ positively selected. V is TRBV5-1 and J is TRBJ2-1; 11 bases line up with TRBD2. CDR3 residues: CASTKRLAGGLEQFF. Here the CDR3 DNA reads TGCGCCAGCACTAAAAGGCTAGCGGGAGGTTTAGAGCAGTTCTTC. Drawing the rest from reference TRBV5-1 and TRBJ2-1, the complete variable domain is KAGVTQTPRYLIKTRGQQVTLSCSPISGHRSVSWYQQTPGQGLQFLFEYFSETQRNKGNFPGRFSGRQFSNSRSEMNVSTLELGDSALYLCASTKRLAGGLEQFFGPGTRLTVL.